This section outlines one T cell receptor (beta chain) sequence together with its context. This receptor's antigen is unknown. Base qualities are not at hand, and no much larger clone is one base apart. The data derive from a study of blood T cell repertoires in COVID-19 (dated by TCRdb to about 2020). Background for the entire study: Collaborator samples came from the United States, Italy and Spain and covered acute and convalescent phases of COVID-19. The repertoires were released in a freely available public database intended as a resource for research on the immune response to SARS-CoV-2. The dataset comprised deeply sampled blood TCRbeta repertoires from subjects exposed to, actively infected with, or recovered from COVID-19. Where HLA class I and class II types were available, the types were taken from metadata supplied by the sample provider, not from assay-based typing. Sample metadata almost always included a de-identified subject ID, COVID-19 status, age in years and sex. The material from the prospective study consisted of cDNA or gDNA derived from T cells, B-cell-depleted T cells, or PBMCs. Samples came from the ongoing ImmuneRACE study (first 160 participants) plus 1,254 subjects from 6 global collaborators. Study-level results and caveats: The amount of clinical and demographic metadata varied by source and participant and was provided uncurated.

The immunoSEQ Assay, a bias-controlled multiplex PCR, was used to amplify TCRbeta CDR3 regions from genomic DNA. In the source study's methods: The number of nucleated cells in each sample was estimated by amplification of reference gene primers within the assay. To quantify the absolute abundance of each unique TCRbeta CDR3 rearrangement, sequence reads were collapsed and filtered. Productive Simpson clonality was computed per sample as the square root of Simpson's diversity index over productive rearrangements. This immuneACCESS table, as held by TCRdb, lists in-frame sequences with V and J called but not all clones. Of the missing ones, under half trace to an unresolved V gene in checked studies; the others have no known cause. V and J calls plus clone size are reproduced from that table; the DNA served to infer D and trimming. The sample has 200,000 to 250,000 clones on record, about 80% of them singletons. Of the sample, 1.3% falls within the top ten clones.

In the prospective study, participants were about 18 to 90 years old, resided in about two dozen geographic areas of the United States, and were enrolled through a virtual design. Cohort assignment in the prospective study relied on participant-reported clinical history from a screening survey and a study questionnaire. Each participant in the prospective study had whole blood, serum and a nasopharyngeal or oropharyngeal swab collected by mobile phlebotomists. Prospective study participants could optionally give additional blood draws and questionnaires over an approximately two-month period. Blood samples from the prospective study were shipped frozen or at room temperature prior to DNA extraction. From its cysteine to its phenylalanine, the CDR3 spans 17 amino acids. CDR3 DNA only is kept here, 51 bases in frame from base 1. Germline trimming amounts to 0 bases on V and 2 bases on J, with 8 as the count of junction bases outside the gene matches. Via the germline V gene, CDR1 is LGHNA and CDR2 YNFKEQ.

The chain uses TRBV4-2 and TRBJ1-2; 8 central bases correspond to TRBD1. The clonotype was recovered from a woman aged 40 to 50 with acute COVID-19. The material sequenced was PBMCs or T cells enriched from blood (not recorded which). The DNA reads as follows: TGTGCCAGCAGCCAAGAACCGCCGGGACAGGCGAACTATGGCTACACCTTC. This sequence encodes CASSQEPPGQANYGYTF.